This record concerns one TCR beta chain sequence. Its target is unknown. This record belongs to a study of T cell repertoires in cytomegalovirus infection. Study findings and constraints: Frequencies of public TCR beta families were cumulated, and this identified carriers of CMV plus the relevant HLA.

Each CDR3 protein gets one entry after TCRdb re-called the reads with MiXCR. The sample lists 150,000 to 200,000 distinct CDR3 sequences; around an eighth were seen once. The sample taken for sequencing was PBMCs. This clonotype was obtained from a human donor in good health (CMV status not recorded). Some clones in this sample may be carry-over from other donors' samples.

CDR3 sequence (DNA): TGCGCCAGCAGCCAAGATTCATCGCGGGGGGACTTCTTC. The encoded protein is CASSQDSSRGDFF. The gene calls are TRBV4-1 and TRBJ2-1; 8 positions agree with TRBD2. Germline V gene lookup returns CDR1 MGHRA and CDR2 YSYEKL. This CDR3 comprises 13 residues. The junction had 8 bases not matched to a gene; V was cut back by 0 bases and J by 16 bases.